This T cell receptor (beta chain) was identified during a study of post-analysis software for immune sequencing data (dated by TCRdb to the mid-2010s). In the study overall: Disease courses on record covered relapsing-remitting, secondary progressive and progressive-relapsing multiple sclerosis, though some patients had no subtype annotation. The multiple sclerosis patient repertoires were compared with 11 previously published healthy control repertoires from donors aged roughly 6 to 27 years. A subset of samples was prepared in parallel using single-end sample barcoding, then pooled and co-amplified after Illumina adapter ligation.

The method was PCR. Sequencer: Illumina HiSeq 2500. To reduce PCR and sequencing biases, unique molecular identifiers were incorporated into the TCR beta cDNA libraries. Some 500,000 cDNA molecules were obtained per 1 to 10 million input T cells, so each molecule approximated one T cell. The patient libraries were prepared and sequenced with the same protocol used for the earlier healthy control dataset. Within a given batch, samples were prepared together, multiplexed and sequenced on the same HiSeq lane. On the study's bioinformatics: MIGEC was used to process the raw barcoded reads, and molecular identifier groups with only a single read were discarded before consensus assembly and CDR3 extraction. VDJtools was used for post-analysis of the clonotype tables, and diversity was normalized by down-sampling every dataset to the size of the smallest sample. In repertoire overlap clustering, CDR3 amino acid sequences, but not nucleotide sequences, were matched to correct batch-related cross-sample contamination. Through fastp at Q25 and MiXCR, TCRdb rebuilt clones from the public reads, retaining in-frame beta chains. Duplicate CDR3 protein sequences are folded into a single record with the most common DNA and genes. The V and J calls and clone size come from TCRdb's table, not from the authors' own analysis. This sample comprises over 300,000 distinct CDR3 sequences, less than 40% of them detected only once. Of the sample, 13% falls within the top ten clones.

CDR1 and CDR2 (DFQATT, SNEGSKA) derive from the germline V gene (reference sequence). The CDR3 measures 14 amino acids from cysteine to phenylalanine. Only the CDR3 DNA is retained, 42 bases long and in frame from the first base. Trimming takes 6 bases off V and 4 bases off J; junction bases not matched to a gene: 2. Overall results and qualifications from the work: The control group was slightly older than the multiple sclerosis patient group. Multiple sclerosis patients had significantly lower normalized Chao1 diversity than controls, a result that suggests substantial peripheral T-cell clonal expansion. Four to six TRBV segments, including TRBV5-6, TRBV5-1 and TRBV20-1, were significantly more frequent in patients than controls. Direct clustering with F measure revealed strong co-clustering of samples prepared in the same batch, which led to a batch-effect correction.

To demonstrate the VDJtools post-analysis software, TCR beta repertoires were profiled from the peripheral blood of more than ten young patients with multiple sclerosis. Multiple sclerosis patients were children and adolescents aged about 6 to 16 years. The table lists this clonotype with a few counts. Its antigen has not been determined. Qualities for individual bases were not recorded, and no much larger clone is one base off. The specimen was blood. The chain employs TRBV20-1 and TRBJ2-3, and 15 bases in between align with TRBD2. This receptor was obtained from a girl aged 10 to 17 with multiple sclerosis. The CDR3 reads as follows: CSARTSGGADTQYF. The DNA reads as follows: TGCAGTGCGAGGACTAGCGGGGGGGCAGATACGCAGTATTTT.